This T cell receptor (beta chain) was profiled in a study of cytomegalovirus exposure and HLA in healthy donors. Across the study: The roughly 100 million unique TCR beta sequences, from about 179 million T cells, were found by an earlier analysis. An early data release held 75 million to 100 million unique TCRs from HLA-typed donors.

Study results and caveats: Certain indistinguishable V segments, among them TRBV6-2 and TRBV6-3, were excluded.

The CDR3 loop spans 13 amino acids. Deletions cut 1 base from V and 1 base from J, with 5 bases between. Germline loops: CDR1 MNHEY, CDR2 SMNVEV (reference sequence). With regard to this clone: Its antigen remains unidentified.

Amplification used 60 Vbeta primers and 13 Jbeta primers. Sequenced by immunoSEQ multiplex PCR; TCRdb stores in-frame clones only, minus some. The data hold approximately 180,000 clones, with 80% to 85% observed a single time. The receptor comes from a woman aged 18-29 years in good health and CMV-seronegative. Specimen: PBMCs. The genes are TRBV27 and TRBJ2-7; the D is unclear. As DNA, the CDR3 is TGTGCCAGCAGTTTATTCCTTTCCTACGAGCAGTACTTC. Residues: CASSLFLSYEQYF.